This T cell receptor (beta chain) was obtained from a study of T-cell reconstitution after alpha-beta-depleted transplantation in children. Researchers prepared the TCRbeta library using unique molecular identifiers, the study reports. TCRdb reprocessed the PCR reads via MiXCR and lists one record per CDR3 protein. The data hold about 150,000 distinct CDR3 sequences, with approximately 12% observed a single time. Ten or more counts support this clonotype. This specimen was PBMCs, taken before TCRalphabeta/CD19-depleted stem cell transplant. This sequence originates from a boy aged 2 to 10 with acute myeloid leukemia, due to receive a stem cell transplant.

The CDR3 region is CASCPGTGADTGELFF. CDR3 in DNA: TGCGCCAGCTGTCCCGGGACAGGGGCCGACACCGGGGAGCTGTTTTTT. The chain carries TRBV5-1 and TRBJ2-2, with 10 positions matching TRBD1. This CDR3 contains 16 residues. Germline V CDR1 and CDR2: SGHRS, YFSETQ. V lost 7 bases, J lost 3 bases, and 9 bases stayed unmatched.